Sequencing of this T cell receptor beta chain was carried out in a study of shared clonotypes between healthy human individuals. Study findings and constraints: Clonotypes not shared had lower generation probabilities than those common to all four donors. Rarefaction revealed incomplete sorted-subset sequencing despite large depth. Among several donors, around 5% of naive CD4 clonotypes were found in common.

This CDR3 contains 14 residues. The V gene's germline CDR1 is LGHNA and CDR2 YSLEER. Trimming stripped 1 base from V and 2 bases from J, with 6 bases between. The assay was run at deep level. Method: immunoSEQ multiplex PCR; TCRdb's copy keeps in-frame clones and lacks some. Of some 200,000 clones listed, approximately 92% were seen once; the top ten hold around 0.072%. With respect to this clone: Its antigen is currently unknown.

The clonotype comes from a woman aged 30 to 39 in good health. The chain recombines TRBV4-3 with TRBJ1-5; D is uncertain. Sequencing was done on a sample of naive CD4+ T cells sorted from blood. Indicated subset: CD45RA+ positively selected. The CDR3 DNA reads TGCGCCAGCAGCCAAGTAAACGGCAATCAGCCCCAGCATTTT. This gives the protein CASSQVNGNQPQHF.